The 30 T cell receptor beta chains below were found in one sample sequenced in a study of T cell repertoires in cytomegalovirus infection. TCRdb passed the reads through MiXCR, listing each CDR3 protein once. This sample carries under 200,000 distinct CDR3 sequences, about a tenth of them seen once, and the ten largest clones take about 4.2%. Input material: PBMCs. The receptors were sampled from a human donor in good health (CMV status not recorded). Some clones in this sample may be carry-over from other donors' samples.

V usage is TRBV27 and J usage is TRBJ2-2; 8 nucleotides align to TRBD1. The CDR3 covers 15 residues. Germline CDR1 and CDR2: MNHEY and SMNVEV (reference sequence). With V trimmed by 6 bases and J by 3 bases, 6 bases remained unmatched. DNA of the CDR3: TGTGCCAGCAGCCTCCAGGGGGCGCACACCGGGGAGCTGTTTTTT. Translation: CASSLQGAHTGELFF.

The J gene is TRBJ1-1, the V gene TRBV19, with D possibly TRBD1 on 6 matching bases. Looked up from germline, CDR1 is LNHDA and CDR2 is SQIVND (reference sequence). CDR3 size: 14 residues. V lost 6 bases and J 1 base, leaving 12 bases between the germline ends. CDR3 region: CASSRRGRNTEAFF. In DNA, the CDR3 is TGTGCCAGTAGCCGCAGGGGCCGGAACACTGAAGCTTTCTTT.

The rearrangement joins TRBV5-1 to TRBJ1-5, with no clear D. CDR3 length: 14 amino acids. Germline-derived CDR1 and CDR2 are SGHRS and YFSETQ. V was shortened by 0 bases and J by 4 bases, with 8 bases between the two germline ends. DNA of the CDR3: TGCGCCAGCAGCTTGGGGGGATTTAATCAGCCCCAGCATTTT. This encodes CASSLGGFNQPQHF. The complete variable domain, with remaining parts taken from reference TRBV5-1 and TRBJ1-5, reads KAGVTQTPRYLIKTRGQQVTLSCSPISGHRSVSWYQQTPGQGLQFLFEYFSETQRNKGNFPGRFSGRQFSNSRSEMNVSTLELGDSALYLCASSLGGFNQPQHFGDGTRLSIL.

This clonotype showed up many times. The CDR3 DNA sequence: TGTGCCAGCAGGACAGGGACCAGCAATCAGCCCCAGCATTTT. Its protein product is CASRTGTSNQPQHF. This sequence joins TRBV11-1 and TRBJ1-5, with 7 bases lining up with TRBD1. This CDR3 contains 14 residues. CDR1 and CDR2 from the germline V gene are SGHAT and FQDESV (reference sequence). Trimming took 6 bases from V and 1 from J; bases not matched to a gene: 3. Full variable domain (remainder filled in from reference TRBV11-1 and TRBJ1-5): EAEVAQSPRYKITEKSQAVAFWCDPISGHATLYWYRQILGQGPELLVQFQDESVVDDSQLPKDRFSAERLKGVDSTLKIQPAELGDSAMYLCASRTGTSNQPQHFGDGTRLSIL.

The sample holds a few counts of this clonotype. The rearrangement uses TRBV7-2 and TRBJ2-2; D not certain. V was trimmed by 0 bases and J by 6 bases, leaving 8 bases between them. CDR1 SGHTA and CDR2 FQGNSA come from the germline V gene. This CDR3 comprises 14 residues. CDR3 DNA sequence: TGTGCCAGCAGCTTAGCCGCTGGGGCCGGGGAGCTGTTTTTT. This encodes CASSLAAGAGELFF.

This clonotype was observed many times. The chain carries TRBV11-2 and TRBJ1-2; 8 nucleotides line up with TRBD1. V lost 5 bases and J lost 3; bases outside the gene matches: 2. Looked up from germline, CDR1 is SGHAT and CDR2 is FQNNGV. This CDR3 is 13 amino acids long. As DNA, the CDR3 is TGTGCCAGCAGCCAGGACAGGGACTATGGCTACACCTTC. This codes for CASSQDRDYGYTF. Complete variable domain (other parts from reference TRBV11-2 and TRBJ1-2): EAGVAQSPRYKIIEKRQSVAFWCNPISGHATLYWYQQILGQGPKLLIQFQNNGVVDDSQLPKDRFSAERLKGVDSTLKIQPAKLEDSAVYLCASSQDRDYGYTFGSGTRLTVV.

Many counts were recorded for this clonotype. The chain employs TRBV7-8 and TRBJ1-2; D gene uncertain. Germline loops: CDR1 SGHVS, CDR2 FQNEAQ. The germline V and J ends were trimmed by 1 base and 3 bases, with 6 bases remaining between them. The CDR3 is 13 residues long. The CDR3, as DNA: TGTGCCAGCAGCTTAGTTGTTGACTATGGCTACACCTTC. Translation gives CASSLVVDYGYTF.

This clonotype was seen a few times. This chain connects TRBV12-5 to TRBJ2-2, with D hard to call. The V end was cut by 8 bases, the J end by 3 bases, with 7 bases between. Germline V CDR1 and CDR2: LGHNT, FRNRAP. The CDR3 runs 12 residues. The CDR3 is CASTWDTGELFF. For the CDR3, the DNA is TGTGCTAGTACGTGGGACACCGGGGAGCTGTTTTTT.

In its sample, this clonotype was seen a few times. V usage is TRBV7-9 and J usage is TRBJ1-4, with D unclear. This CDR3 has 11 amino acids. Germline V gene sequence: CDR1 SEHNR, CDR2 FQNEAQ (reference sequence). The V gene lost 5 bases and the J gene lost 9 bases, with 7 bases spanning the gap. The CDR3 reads CASSPQQKLFF. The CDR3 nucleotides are TGTGCCAGCAGCCCACAACAAAAACTGTTTTTT.

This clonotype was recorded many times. The CDR3, as DNA: TGTGCCAGCAGGTTATCCGGGACAGGGGTTTATTCACCCCTCCACTTT. This codes for CASRLSGTGVYSPLHF. The chain combines TRBV14 with TRBJ1-6, with 10 bases identical to TRBD1. The CDR3 consists of 16 residues. CDR1 is SGHDN and CDR2 is FVKESK in the germline V gene. The V gene end was trimmed by 6 bases and the J gene end by 8 bases; junction bases not matched to a gene: 10. Based on the CDR3 plus reference TRBV14 and TRBJ1-6, the full variable domain is EAGVTQFPSHSVIEKGQTVTLRCDPISGHDNLYWYRRVMGKEIKFLLHFVKESKQDESGMPNNRFLAERTGGTYSTLKVQPAELEDSGVYFCASRLSGTGVYSPLHFGNGTRLTVT.

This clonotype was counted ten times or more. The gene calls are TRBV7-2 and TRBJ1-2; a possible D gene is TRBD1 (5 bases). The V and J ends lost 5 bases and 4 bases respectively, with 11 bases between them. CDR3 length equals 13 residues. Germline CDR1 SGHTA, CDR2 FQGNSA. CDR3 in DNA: TGTGCCAGCAGCCCTGGGGGAGGCTATGGCTACACCTTC. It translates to CASSPGGGYGYTF.

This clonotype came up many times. The CDR3 DNA reads as TGTGCCAGCAGTTACGTCGTGGGAGAGTCGATCAATGAGCAGTTCTTC. It specifies CASSYVVGESINEQFF. This rearrangement joins TRBV6-2 or TRBV6-3 to TRBJ2-1; possibly TRBD2 for D (5 bases). CDR3 length: 16 amino acids. Germline V gene sequence: CDR1 MNHEY, CDR2 SVGEGT. V was cut by 2 bases and J by 6 bases, with 17 bases left in between.

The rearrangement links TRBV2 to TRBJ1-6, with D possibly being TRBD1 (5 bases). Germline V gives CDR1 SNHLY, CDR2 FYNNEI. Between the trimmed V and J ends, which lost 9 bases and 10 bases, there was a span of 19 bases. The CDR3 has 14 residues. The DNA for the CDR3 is TGTGCCAGTCAACAGGCGAGATCGGGATCACCCCTCCACTTT. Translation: CASQQARSGSPLHF. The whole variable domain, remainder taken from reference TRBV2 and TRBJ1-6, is EPEVTQTPSHQVTQMGQEVILRCVPISNHLYFYWYRQILGQKVEFLVSFYNNEISEKSEIFDDQFSVERPDGSNFTLKIRSTKLEDSAMYFCASQQARSGSPLHFGNGTRLTVT.

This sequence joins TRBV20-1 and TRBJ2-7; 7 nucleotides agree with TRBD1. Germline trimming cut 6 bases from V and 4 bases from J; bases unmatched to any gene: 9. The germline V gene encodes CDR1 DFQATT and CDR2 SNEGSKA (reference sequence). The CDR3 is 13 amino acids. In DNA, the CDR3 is TGCAGTGCAAACCCCGGGACAGAGTACGAGCAGTACTTC. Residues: CSANPGTEYEQYF.

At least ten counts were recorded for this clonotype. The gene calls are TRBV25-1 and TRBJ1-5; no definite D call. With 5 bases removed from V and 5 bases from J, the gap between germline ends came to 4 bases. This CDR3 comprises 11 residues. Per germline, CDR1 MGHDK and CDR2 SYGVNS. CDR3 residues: CASSIYQPQHF. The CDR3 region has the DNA TGTGCCAGCAGTATCTATCAGCCCCAGCATTTT.

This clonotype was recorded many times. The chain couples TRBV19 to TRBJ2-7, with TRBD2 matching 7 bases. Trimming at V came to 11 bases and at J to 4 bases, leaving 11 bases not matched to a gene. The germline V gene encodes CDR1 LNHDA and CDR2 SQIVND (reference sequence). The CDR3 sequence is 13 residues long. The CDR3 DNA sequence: TGTGCCGCCTCTCCGGGAGGAGAGTACGAGCAGTACTTC. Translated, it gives CAASPGGEYEQYF.

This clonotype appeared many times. The CDR3 here is CASSEGQGYGYTF. The CDR3 DNA follows: TGTGCCAGCAGCGAAGGACAGGGGTATGGCTACACCTTC. V is TRBV7-2 and J is TRBJ1-2, with TRBD1 identical over 9 bases. The CDR3 has 13 amino acids. J gave up 5 bases and V 5 bases, and 3 bases lay outside the gene matches. The germline gives CDR1 SGHTA, CDR2 FQGNSA.

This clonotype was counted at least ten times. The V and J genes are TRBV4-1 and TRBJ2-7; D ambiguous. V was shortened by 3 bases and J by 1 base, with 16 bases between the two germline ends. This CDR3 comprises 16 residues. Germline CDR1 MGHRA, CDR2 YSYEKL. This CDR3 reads CASSQDPLASSYEQYF. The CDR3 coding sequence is TGCGCCAGCAGCCAGGACCCTTTGGCGTCTTCCTACGAGCAGTACTTC.

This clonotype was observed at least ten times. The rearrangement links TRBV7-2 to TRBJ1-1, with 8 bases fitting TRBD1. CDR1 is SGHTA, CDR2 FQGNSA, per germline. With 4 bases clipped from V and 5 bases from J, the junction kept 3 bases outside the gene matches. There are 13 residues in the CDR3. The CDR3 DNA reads TGTGCCAGCAGCTCCAGGGGGCAAACTGAAGCTTTCTTT. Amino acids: CASSSRGQTEAFF.

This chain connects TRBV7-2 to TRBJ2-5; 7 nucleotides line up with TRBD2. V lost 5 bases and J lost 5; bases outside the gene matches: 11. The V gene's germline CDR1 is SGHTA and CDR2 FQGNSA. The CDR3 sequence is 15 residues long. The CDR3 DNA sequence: TGTGCCAGCAGCCCCGCGGGGAGGGGAACGGAGACCCAGTACTTC. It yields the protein CASSPAGRGTETQYF.

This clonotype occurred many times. The CDR3 coding sequence is TGTGCCAGCAGTTTTAAGGGAGGGGGAAGCAATCAGCCCCAGCATTTT. Translating gives CASSFKGGGSNQPQHF. This chain joins TRBV12-3 or TRBV12-4 and TRBJ1-5, with D perhaps TRBD1 (6 bases). The V gene lost 3 bases and the J gene lost 1 base, with 13 bases spanning the gap. CDR3 length: 16 residues.

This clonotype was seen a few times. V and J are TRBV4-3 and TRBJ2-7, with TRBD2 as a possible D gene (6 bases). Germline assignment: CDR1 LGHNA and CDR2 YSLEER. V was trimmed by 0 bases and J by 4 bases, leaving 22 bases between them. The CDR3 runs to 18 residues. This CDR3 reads CASSQDSGGTQGMYEQYF. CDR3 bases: TGCGCCAGCAGCCAAGATTCGGGCGGGACCCAAGGCATGTACGAGCAGTACTTC.

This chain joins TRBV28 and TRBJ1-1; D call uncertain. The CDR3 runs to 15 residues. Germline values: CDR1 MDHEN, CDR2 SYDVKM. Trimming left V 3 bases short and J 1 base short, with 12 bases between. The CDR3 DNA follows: TGTGCCAGCAGTTTTCGGGGTGGCCAGAACACTGAAGCTTTCTTT. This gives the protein CASSFRGGQNTEAFF.

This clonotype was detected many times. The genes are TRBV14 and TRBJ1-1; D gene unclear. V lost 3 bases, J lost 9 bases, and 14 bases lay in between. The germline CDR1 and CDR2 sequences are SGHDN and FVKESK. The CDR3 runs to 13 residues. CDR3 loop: CASSQWEGGKAFF. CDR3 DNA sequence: TGTGCCAGCAGCCAGTGGGAGGGTGGAAAAGCTTTCTTT.

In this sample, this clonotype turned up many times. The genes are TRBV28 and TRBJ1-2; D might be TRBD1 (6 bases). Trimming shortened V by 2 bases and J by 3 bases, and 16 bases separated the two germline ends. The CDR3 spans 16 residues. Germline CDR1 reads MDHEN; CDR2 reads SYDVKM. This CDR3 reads CASSLGAGALDYGYTF. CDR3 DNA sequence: TGTGCCAGCAGTTTAGGGGCAGGGGCTCTGGACTATGGCTACACCTTC.

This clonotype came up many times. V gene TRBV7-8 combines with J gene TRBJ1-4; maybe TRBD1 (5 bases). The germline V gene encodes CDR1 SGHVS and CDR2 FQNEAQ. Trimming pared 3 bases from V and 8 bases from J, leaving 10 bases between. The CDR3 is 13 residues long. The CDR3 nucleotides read TGTGCCAGCAGCTTCAGAGGGGAAGAAAAACTGTTTTTT. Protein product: CASSFRGEEKLFF.

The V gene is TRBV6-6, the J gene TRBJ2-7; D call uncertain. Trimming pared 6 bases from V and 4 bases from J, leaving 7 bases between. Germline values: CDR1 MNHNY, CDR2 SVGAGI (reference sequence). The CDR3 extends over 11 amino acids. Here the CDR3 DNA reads TGTGCCAGCAGCCCGGAGTACGAGCAGTACTTC. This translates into CASSPEYEQYF.

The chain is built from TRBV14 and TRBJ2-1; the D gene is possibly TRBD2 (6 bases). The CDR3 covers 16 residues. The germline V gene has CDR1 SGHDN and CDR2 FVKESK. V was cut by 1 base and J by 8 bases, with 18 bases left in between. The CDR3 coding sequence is TGTGCCAGCAGCCAAGGACTAGGCTCTCGTGGGGATGAGCAGTTCTTC. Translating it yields CASSQGLGSRGDEQFF.

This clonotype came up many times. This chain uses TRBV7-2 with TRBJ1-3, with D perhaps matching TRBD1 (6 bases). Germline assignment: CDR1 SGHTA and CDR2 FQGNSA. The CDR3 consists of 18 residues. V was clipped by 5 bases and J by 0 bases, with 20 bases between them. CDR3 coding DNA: TGTGCCAGCAGCCCCCTCCCCACGACAGGACTCTCTGGAAACACCATATATTTT. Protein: CASSPLPTTGLSGNTIYF.

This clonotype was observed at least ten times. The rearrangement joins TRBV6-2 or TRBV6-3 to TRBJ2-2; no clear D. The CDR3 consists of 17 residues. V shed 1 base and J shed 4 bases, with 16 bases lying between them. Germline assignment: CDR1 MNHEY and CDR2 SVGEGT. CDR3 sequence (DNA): TGTGCCAGCAGTTACTATCCGGGCAGACGGATCACCGGGGAGCTGTTTTTT. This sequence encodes CASSYYPGRRITGELFF.